This is a list of T cell receptor beta chains from one sample in a study of CD4 and CD8 cells across lung adenocarcinoma regions. TCRdb re-analysed the PCR reads in MiXCR, keeping a single row per CDR3 protein. The sample lists under 25,000 distinct CDR3 sequences, over 40% occurring once. What was sequenced was CD4+ T cells from the center of a lung tumor. These receptors originate from a male donor with lung adenocarcinoma. The CD4 and CD8 labels of this study may be unreliable. Both conserved end residues are part of each CDR3. Fields, in order: J gene, V gene, clone size, CDR3 protein. The listing skips clone size in some rows; elsewhere it reads once, few, many or a size class.

J gene: -; V gene: TRBV27; clone size: many; CDR3 protein: CASSSNSRRELGETQYF
J gene: TRBJ2-2; V gene: TRBV6-1; clone size: -; CDR3 protein: CALGLQSVIPETLYF
J gene: TRBJ2-1; V gene: TRBV14; clone size: many; CDR3 protein: CASSHSDGAGSYNEQFF
J gene: TRBJ2-6; V gene: TRBV6-1; clone size: -; CDR3 protein: CASSEAGRGAEDTQYF
J gene: -; V gene: TRBV27; clone size: many; CDR3 protein: CASSPLESYEQYF
J gene: TRBJ2-4; V gene: TRBV5-1; clone size: -; CDR3 protein: CASSAWGLRTTDTQYF
J gene: TRBJ1-4; V gene: TRBV6-2/TRBV6-3; clone size: many; CDR3 protein: CASRQGRSNEKLFF
J gene: TRBJ1-2; V gene: TRBV28; clone size: many; CDR3 protein: CASSFPRQGLYGYTF
J gene: TRBJ2-3; V gene: TRBV20-1; clone size: -; CDR3 protein: CSAYRGLAGGWSTDTQYF
J gene: -; V gene: TRBV12-3/TRBV12-4; clone size: many; CDR3 protein: CASSFPPPPRGGGYEQYF
J gene: TRBJ2-3; V gene: TRBV6-1; clone size: -; CDR3 protein: CASRGLGGGPTQSTDTQYF
J gene: TRBJ2-5; V gene: TRBV12-3/TRBV12-4; clone size: -; CDR3 protein: CASSLGVSAEKQYF
J gene: TRBJ1-2; V gene: TRBV6-1; clone size: many; CDR3 protein: CASSIRTDFYGYTF
J gene: -; V gene: TRBV27; clone size: many; CDR3 protein: CASSLAREYLNYEQYF
J gene: TRBJ2-5; V gene: TRBV6-1; clone size: -; CDR3 protein: CAGSVGGDKNTQYF